The TCR beta chain under discussion was sequenced for a study of T cell responses to AZD1222 COVID-19 vaccine. Whole-study context: Analyses pooled second doses at about 4 or about 12 weeks.

Study-level points and caveats: Repertoires were obtained solely post-peak T cell response.

The CDR3 runs 14 residues. Germline trimming cut 4 bases from V and 4 bases from J; bases unmatched to any gene: 2. From germline, CDR1 is SNHLY and CDR2 FYNNEI. Using immunoSEQ multiplex PCR, the repertoire was profiled, and TCRdb retains in-frame clones only, with some absent. The repertoire holds some 55,000 clones, with more than 80% as singletons. In the case of this clone: The antigen remains undetermined.

This chain uses TRBV2 with TRBJ1-4; 8 bases map to TRBD1. The sample was peripheral blood, taken on day 0 of AZD1222 vaccination. The receptor was isolated from an adult in good health. CDR3 residues: CASSADRVNEKLFF. The CDR3 DNA follows: TGTGCCAGCAGTGCGGACAGGGTTAATGAAAAACTGTTTTTT.